The 9 T cell receptor beta chains listed next were all sequenced from one sample in a study of T cells after yellow fever vaccination (dated by TCRdb to 2018 to 2020). Libraries were constructed by 5' RACE. TCRdb shows the sequencer as Illumina NovaSeq 6000. The raw public data were reprocessed by TCRdb itself: fastp quality trimming at Q25, MiXCR clonotype calling, in-frame beta chains only. Entries that share a CDR3 protein sequence are merged under the most common genes and DNA. This sample holds under 100,000 distinct CDR3 sequences; 5.8% were observed only once. The top ten hold roughly two fifths of the sample. Per the publication, the treatment or condition label means: live attenuated yellow fever vaccine strain. The source material was CD8+ T cells sorted from PBMCs, sampled 10 days after the yellow fever booster vaccination. The receptor source for this set is a man between 18 and 29 years old who received the YFV17D yellow fever vaccine.

The sample holds a few counts of this clonotype. The chain carries TRBV10-3 and TRBJ2-2, with D unresolved. Trimming pared 2 bases from V and 8 bases from J, leaving 3 bases between. The length of the CDR3 is 11 residues. The germline gives CDR1 ENHRY, CDR2 SYGVKD. Written as DNA, the CDR3 is TGTGCCATCAGTGAGAGTGGGGAGCTGTTTTTT. Its protein is CAISESGELFF.

The V gene is TRBV10-3, the J gene TRBJ1-3; weak D call: TRBD1 (5 bases). V lost 5 bases and J lost 1, with 12 bases in between. CDR1 ENHRY and CDR2 SYGVKD come from the germline V gene. CDR3 length: 15 residues. CDR3 DNA: TGTGCCATCAGTACAACAGGACATTCTGGAAACACCATATATTTT. Its translation: CAISTTGHSGNTIYF.

The chain has TRBV15 and TRBJ2-3, with TRBD1 as a possible D gene (6 bases). The CDR3 consists of 13 residues. Trimming left V 1 base short and J 14 bases short, with 16 bases between. Per the germline V gene, CDR1 is LNHNV and CDR2 is YYDKDF (reference sequence). The CDR3 protein is CATSRGPGQVVYF. The CDR3 DNA reads TGTGCCACCAGCAGAGGCCCGGGACAAGTTGTGTATTTT. The variable domain in full, completed from reference TRBV15 and TRBJ2-3, reads DAMVIQNPRYQVTQFGKPVTLSCSQTLNHNVMYWYQQKSSQAPKLLFHYYDKDFNNEADTPDNFQSRRPNTSFCFLDIRSPGLGDTAMYLCATSRGPGQVVYFGPGTRLTVL.

On this clonotype: This could be a read error, since a much larger clone is one nucleotide away. The chain uses TRBV7-8 and TRBJ2-2; 12 positions agree with TRBD2. With V trimmed by 8 bases and J by 7 bases, 14 bases remained unmatched. CDR1 is SGHVS, CDR2 FQNEAQ, per germline. The CDR3 is 17 amino acids. CDR3 sequence (DNA): TGTGCCAGCTGCCTTGGACTAGCGGGGCCTTGGGGCGGGGAGCTGTTTTTT. It encodes CASCLGLAGPWGGELFF.

This chain uses TRBV11-2 with TRBJ2-1; 8 positions agree with TRBD2. The CDR3 extends over 14 amino acids. CDR1 is SGHAT, CDR2 FQNNGV, per germline. The V and J ends lost 6 bases and 7 bases, in that order; junction bases with no gene match: 8. The CDR3 region has the DNA TGTGCCAGCAGTCAAACGGGACTAGATAATGAGCAGTTCTTC. Protein product: CASSQTGLDNEQFF. The variable domain in full, with the rest retrieved from reference TRBV11-2 and TRBJ2-1, is EAGVAQSPRYKIIEKRQSVAFWCNPISGHATLYWYQQILGQGPKLLIQFQNNGVVDDSQLPKDRFSAERLKGVDSTLKIQPAKLEDSAVYLCASSQTGLDNEQFFGPGTRLTVL.

In this sample, this clonotype turned up many times. Here the CDR3 reads CASSPVGGTQETQYF. In DNA form, the CDR3 reads TGCGCCAGCAGCCCTGTGGGGGGTACCCAAGAGACCCAGTACTTC. The genes are TRBV5-1 and TRBJ2-5; weak D call: TRBD2 (6 bases). The CDR3 covers 15 residues. Trimming stripped 4 bases from V and 1 base from J, with 14 bases between. Germline lookup yields CDR1 SGHRS and CDR2 YFSETQ. Drawing the rest from reference TRBV5-1 and TRBJ2-5, the complete variable domain is KAGVTQTPRYLIKTRGQQVTLSCSPISGHRSVSWYQQTPGQGLQFLFEYFSETQRNKGNFPGRFSGRQFSNSRSEMNVSTLELGDSALYLCASSPVGGTQETQYFGPGTRLLVL.

This clonotype was seen only a few times. The genes are TRBV2 and TRBJ2-3, with D uncertain. The germline V gene encodes CDR1 SNHLY and CDR2 FYNNEI. V was clipped by 4 bases and J by 5 bases, with 7 bases between them. The CDR3 is made up of 12 amino acids. As DNA, the CDR3 is TGTGCCAGCAGTGGAGGTGAAGATACGCAGTATTTT. Protein: CASSGGEDTQYF.

This clonotype occurred a few times. The chain uses TRBV30 and TRBJ2-1; D uncertain. Trimming took 3 bases from V and 10 from J, leaving 7 bases between them. Germline CDR1 reads GTSNPN; CDR2 reads SVGIG (reference sequence). This CDR3 comprises 10 residues. The CDR3 here is CAWSMEEQFF. The CDR3 DNA reads TGTGCCTGGAGCATGGAAGAGCAGTTCTTC.

This clonotype was observed a handful of times. The genes are TRBV15 and TRBJ1-2, with TRBD1 as a possible D gene (5 bases). The V gene's germline CDR1 is LNHNV and CDR2 YYDKDF (reference sequence). The CDR3 is 14 residues long. V lost 0 bases, J lost 2 bases, and 7 bases lay in between. The CDR3 DNA reads as TGTGCCACCAGCAGAGAGGGGGGAAACTATGGCTACACCTTC. Protein sequence: CATSREGGNYGYTF.